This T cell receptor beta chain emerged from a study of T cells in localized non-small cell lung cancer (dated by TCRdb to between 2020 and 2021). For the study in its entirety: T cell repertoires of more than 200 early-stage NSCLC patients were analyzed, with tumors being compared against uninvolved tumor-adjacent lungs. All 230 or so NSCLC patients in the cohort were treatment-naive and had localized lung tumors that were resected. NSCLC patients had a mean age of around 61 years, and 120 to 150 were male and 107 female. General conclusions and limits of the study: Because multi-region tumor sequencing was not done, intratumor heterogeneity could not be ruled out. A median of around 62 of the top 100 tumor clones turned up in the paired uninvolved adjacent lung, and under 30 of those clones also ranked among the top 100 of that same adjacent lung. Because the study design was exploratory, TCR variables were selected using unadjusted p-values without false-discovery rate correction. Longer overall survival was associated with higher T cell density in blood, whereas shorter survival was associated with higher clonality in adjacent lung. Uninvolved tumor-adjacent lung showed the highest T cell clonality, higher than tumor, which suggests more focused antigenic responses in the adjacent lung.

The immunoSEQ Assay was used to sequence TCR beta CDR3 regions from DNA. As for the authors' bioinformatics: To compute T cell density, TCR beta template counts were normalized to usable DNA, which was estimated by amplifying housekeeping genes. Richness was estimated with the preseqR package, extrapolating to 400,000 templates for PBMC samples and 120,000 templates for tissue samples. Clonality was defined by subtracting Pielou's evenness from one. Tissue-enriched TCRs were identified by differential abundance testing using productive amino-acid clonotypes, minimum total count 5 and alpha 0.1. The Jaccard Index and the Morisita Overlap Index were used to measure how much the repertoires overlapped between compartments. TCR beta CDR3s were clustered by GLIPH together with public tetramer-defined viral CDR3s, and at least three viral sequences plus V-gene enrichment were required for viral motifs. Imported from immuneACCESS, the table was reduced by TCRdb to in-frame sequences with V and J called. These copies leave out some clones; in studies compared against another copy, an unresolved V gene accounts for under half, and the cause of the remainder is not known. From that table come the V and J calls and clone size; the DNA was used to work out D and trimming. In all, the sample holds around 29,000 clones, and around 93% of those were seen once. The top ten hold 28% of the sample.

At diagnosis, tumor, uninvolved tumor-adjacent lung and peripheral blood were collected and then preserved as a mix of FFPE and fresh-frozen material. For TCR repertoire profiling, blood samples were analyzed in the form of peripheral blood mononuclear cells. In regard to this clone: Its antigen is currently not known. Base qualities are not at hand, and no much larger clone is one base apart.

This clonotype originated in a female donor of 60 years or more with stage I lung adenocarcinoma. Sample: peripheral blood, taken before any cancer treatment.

The sequenced DNA: TGTGCCAAACGTAGGCCCTATAATTCACCCCTCCACTTT. Translation gives CAKRRPYNSPLHF. The chain is made from TRBV9 and TRBJ1-6; the D gene cannot be resolved reliably. V and J lose 9 bases and 2 bases, and a span of 9 bases separates them. According to the germline V gene, CDR1 reads SGDLS and CDR2 reads YYNGEE. Including cysteine and phenylalanine, the CDR3 has 13 amino acids. Only CDR3 DNA remains: 39 bases, in frame from the first base.